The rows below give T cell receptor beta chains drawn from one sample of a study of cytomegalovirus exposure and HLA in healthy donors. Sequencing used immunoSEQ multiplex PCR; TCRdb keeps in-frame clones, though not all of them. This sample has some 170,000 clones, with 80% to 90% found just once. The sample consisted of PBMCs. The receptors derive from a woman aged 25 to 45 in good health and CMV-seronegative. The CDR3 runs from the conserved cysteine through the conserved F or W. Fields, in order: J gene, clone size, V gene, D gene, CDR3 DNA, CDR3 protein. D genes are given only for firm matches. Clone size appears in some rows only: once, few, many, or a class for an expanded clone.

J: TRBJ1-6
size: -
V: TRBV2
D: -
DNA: TGTGCCAGCAGGGACCGGGACACTCATAATTCACCCCTCCACTTT
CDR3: CASRDRDTHNSPLHF

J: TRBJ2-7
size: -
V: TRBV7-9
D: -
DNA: TGTGCCAGCAGCTTTACAGGGATCTCCTACGAGCAGTACTTC
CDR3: CASSFTGISYEQYF

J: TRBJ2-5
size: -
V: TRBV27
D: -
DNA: TGTGCCAGCAGCCACAGGAAAGAGACCCAGTACTTC
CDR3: CASSHRKETQYF

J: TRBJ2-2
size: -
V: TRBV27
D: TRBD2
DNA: TGTGCCAGCAGTTCGGGACTAGCGGGGGCGTCCGGCGGGGAGCTGTTTTTT
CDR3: CASSSGLAGASGGELFF

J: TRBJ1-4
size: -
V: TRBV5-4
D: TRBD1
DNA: TGTGCCAGCAGCCCGGGGGGACAGGGGCTAGGACGGAATGAAAAACTGTTTTTT
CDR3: CASSPGGQGLGRNEKLFF

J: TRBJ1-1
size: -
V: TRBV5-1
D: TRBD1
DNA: TGCGCCAGCAGCTCGGGGACAGGGGACACTGAAGCTTTCTTT
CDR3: CASSSGTGDTEAFF

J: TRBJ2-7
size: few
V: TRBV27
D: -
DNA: TGTGCCAGCGGGCGCGAGCAGTACTTC
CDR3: CASGREQYF

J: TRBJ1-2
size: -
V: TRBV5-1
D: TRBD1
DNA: TGCGCCAGCAGCCCCCCCGTGGGACAGGGGACTATCTATGGCTACACCTTC
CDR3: CASSPPVGQGTIYGYTF

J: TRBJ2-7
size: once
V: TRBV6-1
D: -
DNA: TGTGCCAGCAGTGTCGGTGGGAGCTCCTACGAGCAGTACTTC
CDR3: CASSVGGSSYEQYF

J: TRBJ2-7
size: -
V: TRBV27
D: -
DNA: TGTGCCAGCAGTGCCTACAGGCAGCCCTACGAGCAGTACTTC
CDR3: CASSAYRQPYEQYF

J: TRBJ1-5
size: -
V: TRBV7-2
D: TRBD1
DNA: TGTGCCAGCAGCTTGACAGGGCTGGAGCCCCAGCATTTT
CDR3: CASSLTGLEPQHF

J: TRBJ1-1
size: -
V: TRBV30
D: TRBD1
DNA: TGTGCCTGGATCCCACCCGGGACAGGGACCCTTAACACTGAAGCTTTCTTT
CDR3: CAWIPPGTGTLNTEAFF

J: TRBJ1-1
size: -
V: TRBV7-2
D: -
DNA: TGTGCCAGCAGCTTAGGGTTGGGACACTCGAACACTGAAGCTTTCTTT
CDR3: CASSLGLGHSNTEAFF

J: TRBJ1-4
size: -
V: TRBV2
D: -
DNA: TGTGCCAGCAGAGTCCCCGGGACAAGGAATGAAAAACTGTTTTTT
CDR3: CASRVPGTRNEKLFF

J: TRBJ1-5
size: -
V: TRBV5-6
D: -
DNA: TGTGCCAGCAGCTTGGGTGGCAGGGGATCTAGCAATCAGCCCCAGCATTTT
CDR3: CASSLGGRGSSNQPQHF

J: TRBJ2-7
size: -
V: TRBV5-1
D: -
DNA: TGCGCCAGCAGCTTATCACAGGCGTTCTACGAGCAGTACTTC
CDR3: CASSLSQAFYEQYF

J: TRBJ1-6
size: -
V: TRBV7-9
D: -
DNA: TGTGCCAGCAGCTCGCTCCGGGGGCTCCACTTT
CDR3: CASSSLRGLHF

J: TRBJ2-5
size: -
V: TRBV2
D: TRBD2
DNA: TGTGCCAGCAGTGAAGGTAGCGGGAGCCAAGAGACCCAGTACTTC
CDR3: CASSEGSGSQETQYF

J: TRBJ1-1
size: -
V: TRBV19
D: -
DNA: TGTGCCAGTAGTATTGCAGGAGGGAGGAACACTGAAGCTTTCTTT
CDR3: CASSIAGGRNTEAFF

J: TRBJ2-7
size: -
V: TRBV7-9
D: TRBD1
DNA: TGTGCCAGCAGCTTATCTGGGACAGATCAACAGAAGCAGTACTTC
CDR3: CASSLSGTDQQKQYF

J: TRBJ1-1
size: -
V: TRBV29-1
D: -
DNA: TGCAGCGTCGAGTCGATTGGCCGGGTGGCTTTCTTT
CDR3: CSVESIGRVAFF

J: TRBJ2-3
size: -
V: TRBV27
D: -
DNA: TGTGCCAGCAGTTTATGGGGACAAAGCACAGATACGCAGTATTTT
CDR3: CASSLWGQSTDTQYF

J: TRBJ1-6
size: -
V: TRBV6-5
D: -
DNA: TGTGCCAGCAGTTACGAGGGAGGACCCCTCCACTTT
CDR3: CASSYEGGPLHF

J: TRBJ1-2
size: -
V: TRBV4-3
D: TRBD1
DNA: TGCGCCAGCAGCCAAGGTACAGGGGGCTATGAGGGCTACACCTTC
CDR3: CASSQGTGGYEGYTF

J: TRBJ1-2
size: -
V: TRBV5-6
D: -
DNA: TGTGCCAGCAGTATAGGACAGACCCTCGGAGGCTACACCTTC
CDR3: CASSIGQTLGGYTF

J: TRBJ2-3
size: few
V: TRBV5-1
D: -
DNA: TGCGCCAGCAGCTTGGACAGGGACACAGATACGCAGTATTTT
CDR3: CASSLDRDTDTQYF

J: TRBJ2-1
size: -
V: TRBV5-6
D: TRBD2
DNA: TGTGCCAGCAACTGGCGCCTAGCGGGGGGCGCAGTAAGCAATGAGCAGTTCTTC
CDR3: CASNWRLAGGAVSNEQFF